One and the same sample provided the 8 T cell receptor beta chains below, sequenced in a study of shared clonotypes between healthy human individuals. TCRdb's copy holds only in-frame clones and misses some; the assay was immunoSEQ multiplex PCR. Among hundreds of thousands of clones listed, over 65% were seen once. Specimen: PBMCs. The receptors here all came from a woman aged 35 to 49 in good health. Some clones in this sample may be carry-over from other donors' samples.

The J gene is TRBJ2-1, the V gene TRBV5-1; D is perhaps TRBD1 or TRBD2 (5 bases each). Germline V lookup: CDR1 SGHRS, CDR2 YFSETQ. The CDR3 totals 13 residues. Trimming took 1 base from V and 8 from J, leaving 10 bases between them. CDR3 residues: CASSLFRGDEQFF. DNA of the CDR3: TGCGCCAGCAGCTTGTTTAGAGGGGATGAGCAGTTCTTC.

V gene TRBV18 combines with J gene TRBJ2-1, with D tentatively TRBD2 (6 bases). This CDR3 has 16 amino acids. V was clipped by 0 bases and J by 9 bases, with 18 bases between them. Germline assignment: CDR1 KGHSH and CDR2 LQKENI. This CDR3 reads CASSPPTSPQVGEQFF. CDR3 DNA: TGTGCCAGCTCACCACCGACTAGTCCCCAGGTGGGTGAGCAGTTCTTC.

This clone was detected only a few times. The chain uses TRBV7-9 and TRBJ1-3; D is unresolved. Looked up from germline, CDR1 is SEHNR and CDR2 is FQNEAQ (reference sequence). The CDR3 sequence is 12 residues long. V gave up 1 base and J gave up 6 bases, with 4 bases separating them. The CDR3 bases are TGTGCCAGCAGCTTAGAGACAAACACCATATATTTT. The encoded protein is CASSLETNTIYF. Filled out from reference TRBV7-9 and TRBJ1-3, the complete variable domain reads DTGVSQNPRHKITKRGQNVTFRCDPISEHNRLYWYRQTLGQGPEFLTYFQNEAQLEKSRLLSDRFSAERPKGSFSTLEIQRTEQGDSAMYLCASSLETNTIYFGEGSWLTVV.

This chain uses TRBV5-5 with TRBJ1-4; weak D call: TRBD1 (5 bases). Looked up from germline, CDR1 is SGHKS and CDR2 is YYEKEE (reference sequence). There are 14 residues in the CDR3. V was cut by 6 bases and J by 8 bases, with 17 bases left in between. This chain's CDR3 is CASTRQTGQEKLFF. The CDR3 nucleotides read TGTGCCAGCACCAGACAGACCGGGCAGGAAAAACTGTTTTTT.

V gene TRBV4-1 combines with J gene TRBJ2-7; 10 nucleotides match TRBD2. From germline, CDR1 is MGHRA and CDR2 YSYEKL. The CDR3 extends over 17 amino acids. V was pared by 4 bases and J by 7 bases, with 16 bases of the junction left unmatched. CDR3 DNA: TGCGCCAGCAGCCTCCCCCCTAGCGGGAGCCGGCTCGAGGAGCAGTACTTC. It specifies CASSLPPSGSRLEEQYF.

The CDR3 reads CATAAGSSYEQYF. For the CDR3, the DNA is TGTGCTACGGCGGCAGGGAGCTCCTACGAGCAGTACTTC. J is TRBJ2-7 and V is TRBV6-6; either TRBD1 or TRBD2 may fit D (5 bases each). There are 13 residues in the CDR3. CDR1 is MNHNY and CDR2 is SVGAGI in the germline V gene (reference sequence).

The chain recombines TRBV7-9 with TRBJ2-1; perhaps TRBD2 as D (6 bases). Trimming left V 8 bases short and J 0 bases short, with 17 bases between. Germline CDR1 reads SEHNR; CDR2 reads FQNEAQ (reference sequence). The CDR3 contains 16 residues. The CDR3 sequence: CASWSAGASSYNEQFF. The DNA for the CDR3 is TGTGCCAGCTGGTCAGCGGGTGCAAGCTCCTACAATGAGCAGTTCTTC.

The V call is TRBV6-6, the J call TRBJ2-7; D perhaps matches TRBD1 (6 bases). The CDR3 is made up of 13 amino acids. V lost 0 bases, J lost 3 bases, and 6 bases lay in between. Germline-derived CDR1 and CDR2 are MNHNY and SVGAGI (reference sequence). CDR3 residues: CASSYSTGYEQYF. The CDR3 DNA reads TGTGCCAGCAGTTACTCGACAGGCTACGAGCAGTACTTC.